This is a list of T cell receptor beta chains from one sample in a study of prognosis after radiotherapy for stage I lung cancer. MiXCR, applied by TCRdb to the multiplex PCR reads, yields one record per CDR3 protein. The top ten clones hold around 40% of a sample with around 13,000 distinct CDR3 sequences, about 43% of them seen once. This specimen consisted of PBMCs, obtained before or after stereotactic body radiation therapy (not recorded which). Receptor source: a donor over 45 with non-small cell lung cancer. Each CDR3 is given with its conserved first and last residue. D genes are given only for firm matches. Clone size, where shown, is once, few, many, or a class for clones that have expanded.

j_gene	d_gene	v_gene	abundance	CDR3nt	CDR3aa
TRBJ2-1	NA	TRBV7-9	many	TGTGCCAGCAGCGCGGACGACTTTCTTCAGTTCTTC	CASSADDFLQFF
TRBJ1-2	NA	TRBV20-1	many	TGCAGTGCTAGTCTAGGGCACTATGGCTACACCTTC	CSASLGHYGYTF
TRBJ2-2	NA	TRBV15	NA	TGTGCCACCAGCAGCGTGACCGACAGGAATCTGTTTTTT	CATSSVTDRNLFF
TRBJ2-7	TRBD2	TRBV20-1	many	TGCAGTGCTAGTCGTCTAGCGGGAGCCCCAAGCTCCTACGAGCAGTACTTC	CSASRLAGAPSSYEQYF
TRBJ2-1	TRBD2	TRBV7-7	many	TGTGCCAGCAGCCGGGACTACTCCTACAATGAGCAGTTCTTC	CASSRDYSYNEQFF
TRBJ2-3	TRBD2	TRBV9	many	TGTGCCAGCAGCGTGACGGGAGGAGGCGGGCAGATTTCTAGCACAGATACGCAGTATTTT	CASSVTGGGGQISSTDTQYF
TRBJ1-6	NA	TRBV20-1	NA	TGCAGTGCTCTCGGACGTAAGAATTCACCCCTCCACTTT	CSALGRKNSPLHF
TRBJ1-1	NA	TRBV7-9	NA	TGTGCCAGCAGCTTAGAGGGAGCGTTGATTGAAGCTTTCTTT	CASSLEGALIEAFF
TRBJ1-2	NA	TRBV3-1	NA	TGTGCCAGCAGCCAAGTCACATGTGTAGGTGGCTACACCTTC	CASSQVTCVGGYTF
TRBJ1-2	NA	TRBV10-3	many	TGTGCCATCAGGGAGAACAGGGAAAACTATGGCTACACCTTC	CAIRENRENYGYTF
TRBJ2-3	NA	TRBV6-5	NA	TGTGCCAGCAGTTACTTTGCTAGGCCCACAGATACGCAGTATTTC	CASSYFARPTDTQYF
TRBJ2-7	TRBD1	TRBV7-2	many	TGTGCCAGCAGCTCCCGAGACAGGGGGTCCTATAGCTCCTACGAGCAGTACTTC	CASSSRDRGSYSSYEQYF
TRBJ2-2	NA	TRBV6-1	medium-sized	TGTGCCAGCAGGACAGCTCCGGGGGACGCCGGGGAGCTGTTTTTT	CASRTAPGDAGELFF
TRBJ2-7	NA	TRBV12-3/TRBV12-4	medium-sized	TGTGCCAGCAGTTTGTGGGGGGCGATCGAGCAGTACTTC	CASSLWGAIEQYF
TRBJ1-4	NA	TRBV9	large	TGTGCCAGCAGCGACGGGACGGGTAGTGAAAAACTGTTTTTT	CASSDGTGSEKLFF
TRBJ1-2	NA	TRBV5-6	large	TGTGCCAGCACCGTAGGGGGGGCTGGGGGCTACACCTTC	CASTVGGAGGYTF
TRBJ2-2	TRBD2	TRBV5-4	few	TGTGCCAGCAGGGGCCCTGGGCGGGGGGGCACCGGGGAGCTGTTTTTT	CASRGPGRGGTGELFF
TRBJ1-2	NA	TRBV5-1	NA	TGCGCCAGCAGCTTGTCAGGGAACTATGGCTACACCTTC	CASSLSGNYGYTF
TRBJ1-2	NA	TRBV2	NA	TGTGCCAGCAGTGCGGTGGAGGGGCTATTGGGCTACACCTTC	CASSAVEGLLGYTF
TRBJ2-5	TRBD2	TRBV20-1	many	TGCAGTGCTCCAAGCGGGATCGTGGAGACCCAGTACTTC	CSAPSGIVETQYF
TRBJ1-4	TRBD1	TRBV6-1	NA	TGTGCCAGCAGCAGACAGGGTCGGGAAAAACTGTTTTTT	CASSRQGREKLFF
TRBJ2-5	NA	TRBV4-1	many	TGCGCCAGCAGCCAAGATGACAGTTTGGAGGAGACCCAGTACTTC	CASSQDDSLEETQYF
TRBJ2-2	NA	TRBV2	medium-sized	TGTGCCAGCAGTGAAGGCACAGGCCGGGAGCTGTTTTTT	CASSEGTGRELFF
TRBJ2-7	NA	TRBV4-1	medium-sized	TGCGCCAGCAGCCGCCTAGAGAGCTCCTACGAGCAGTACTTC	CASSRLESSYEQYF
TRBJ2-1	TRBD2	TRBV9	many	TGTGCCAGCACCCCCCTGAGCGGGAACAATGAGCAGTTCTTC	CASTPLSGNNEQFF
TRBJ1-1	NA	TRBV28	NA	TGTGCCAGCAGTTTGGTCGGGGGGAGAGCTTTCTTT	CASSLVGGRAFF
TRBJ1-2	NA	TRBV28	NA	TGTGCCAGCAGTCCCTACAATTCTACTAACTATTGCTACGCCTTC	CASSPYNSTNYCYAF
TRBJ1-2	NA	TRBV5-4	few	TGTGCCAGCAGCTACGGGACGGGGGGATATGGCTACACCTTC	CASSYGTGGYGYTF
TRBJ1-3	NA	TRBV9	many	TGTGCCAGCAGCGTAGAGGCAGAGACCTCTGGAAACACCATATATTTT	CASSVEAETSGNTIYF
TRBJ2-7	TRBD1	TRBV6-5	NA	TGTGCCAGCAGTTGGAGACCCGGGACAGGGGGCGACGAGCAGTACTTC	CASSWRPGTGGDEQYF
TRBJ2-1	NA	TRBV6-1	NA	TGTGCCAGCAGTCCCTCCCCCGTCCTTGGATACAATGAGCAGTTCTTC	CASSPSPVLGYNEQFF
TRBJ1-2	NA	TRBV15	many	TGTGCCACCAGCAGGGGGGGGGGTAGCTATGGCTACACCTTC	CATSRGGGSYGYTF
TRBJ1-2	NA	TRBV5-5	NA	TGTGCCAGCAGCTTGGCCATCGGCAGGGGAGATGGCTACACCTTC	CASSLAIGRGDGYTF
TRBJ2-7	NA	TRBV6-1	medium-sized	TGTGCCAGCAGGAGGGGAAATAGGGGTTACGAGCAGTACTTC	CASRRGNRGYEQYF
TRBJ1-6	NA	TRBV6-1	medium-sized	TGTGCCAGCAAAGAACCAGGGCCCTATAATTCACCCCTCCACTTT	CASKEPGPYNSPLHF
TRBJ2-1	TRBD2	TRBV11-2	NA	TGTGCCAGCAGCCCAGGACTAGCGCTGAGTGAGCAGTTCTTC	CASSPGLALSEQFF
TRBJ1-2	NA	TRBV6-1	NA	TGTGCCAGCAGTGAAAGGCGGAGCTATGGCTACACCTTC	CASSERRSYGYTF
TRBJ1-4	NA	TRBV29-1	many	TGCAGCGCTACCCGGTCAACTAATGAAAAACTGTTTTTT	CSATRSTNEKLFF
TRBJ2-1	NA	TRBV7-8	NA	TGTGCCAGCAGCTGGTGGTTAGCGGAGCAGTTCTTC	CASSWWLAEQFF
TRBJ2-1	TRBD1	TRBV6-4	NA	TGTGCCAGCAGTGCAATACACAGGGGGTTCGGGAATGAGCAGTTCTTC	CASSAIHRGFGNEQFF
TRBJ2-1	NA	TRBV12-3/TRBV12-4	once	TGTGCAAGCACGAGATTCGGCAATGAGAAGTTCTTC	CASTRFGNEKFF